This is a list of T cell receptor beta chains from one sample in a study of CD8+CD57+ T cells in acquired aplastic anemia. TCRdb reprocessed the reads via MiXCR and lists one record per CDR3 protein. There are 200,000 or so distinct CDR3 sequences in the sample; 48% occur only once, and over 7.5% lies in the top ten. Input material: sorted CD4+, CD8+, or CD8+CD57+ T cells (not recorded which) from PBMCs. The receptors were gathered from a human donor with aplastic anemia. Each CDR3 is given with its conserved first and last residue. Each record gives: D gene, clone size, J gene, V gene, CDR3 DNA, CDR3 protein. The D gene is left open where the match is weak. Not all rows give a size; the values are once, few, many and, for expanded clones, a class.

.	many	TRBJ2-5	TRBV20-1	TGCAGTGCTAAGAGGTCTTCTGACCAGTACTTC	CSAKRSSDQYF
TRBD2	.	TRBJ2-5	TRBV20-1	TGCAGTGCTAGACCCCGACTAGCGGGGGGACAAGAGACCCAGTACTTC	CSARPRLAGGQETQYF
TRBD2	.	TRBJ2-4	TRBV11-2	TGTGCCAGCACCCCTAGCGGGGCACCGGACATTCAGTACTTC	CASTPSGAPDIQYF
.	.	TRBJ2-7	TRBV7-8	TGTGCCAGCAGCTATCATGATTCCGAGCAGTACTTC	CASSYHDSEQYF
.	few	TRBJ2-7	TRBV15	TGTGCCACCAGCAGAAAAAGGGACCCCTCCGAGCAGTACTTC	CATSRKRDPSEQYF
.	many	TRBJ2-7	TRBV19	TGTGCCAGTAGTATTCTCCGGGGCAACGAGCAGTACTTC	CASSILRGNEQYF
.	.	TRBJ1-5	TRBV19	TGTGCCAGTAGTATTAGACTGCTCAATCAGCCCCAGCATTTT	CASSIRLLNQPQHF
.	.	TRBJ2-7	TRBV6-1	TGTGCCAGCAGGCCGACGACAGGCGACGAGCAGTACTTC	CASRPTTGDEQYF
TRBD1	few	TRBJ1-1	TRBV19	TGTGCCAGTACAGGGGGCGCGGGCTACGCTTTCTTT	CASTGGAGYAFF
TRBD1	.	TRBJ2-3	TRBV20-1	TGCAGTGCTAGAGATAGGGACAGGGGGTGGGGTAGAGATACGCAGTATTTT	CSARDRDRGWGRDTQYF
.	.	TRBJ2-3	TRBV18	TGTGCCAGCTCACCGGAGGATACGCAGTATTTT	CASSPEDTQYF
TRBD2	many	TRBJ2-3	TRBV20-1	TGCAGTGCTGCCCCTGCGGGGGGGACCACAGATACGCAGTATTTT	CSAAPAGGTTDTQYF
TRBD2	.	TRBJ2-7	TRBV11-1	TGTGCCAGCAGCTTAGGATACCGCCACGTACTAGCGGGAGGGCCTAGGTACGAGCAGTACTTC	CASSLGYRHVLAGGPRYEQYF
.	.	TRBJ2-5	TRBV5-6	TGTGCCAGCAGCTTGGTTGCGGATCAAGAGACCCAGTACTTC	CASSLVADQETQYF
.	many	TRBJ1-3	TRBV20-1	TGCAGTGCTTGGGACTCAGACTCTGGAAACACCATATATTTT	CSAWDSDSGNTIYF
.	.	TRBJ1-2	TRBV7-2	TGTGCCAGCAGCTTTATCCATGGCTACACCTTC	CASSFIHGYTF
TRBD2	.	TRBJ2-7	TRBV20-1	TGCAGTGCGGTAGGGTTCGGGGGAGGGCCCTGGGAGCAGTACTTC	CSAVGFGGGPWEQYF
TRBD2	many	TRBJ2-5	TRBV4-3	TGCGCCAGCAGCCCTGGAATTTCTAGCGGAGAGACCCAGTACTTC	CASSPGISSGETQYF
.	.	TRBJ2-1	TRBV10-3	TGTGCCATCAGTGGACTCTCAGGGAACAATGAGCAGTTCTTC	CAISGLSGNNEQFF
.	.	TRBJ2-7	TRBV7-9	TGTGCCAGTAGTCCGAGGCCTTCTTCTACCTACGAGCAGTACTTC	CASSPRPSSTYEQYF
TRBD2	.	TRBJ2-7	TRBV5-1	TGCGCCAGCAGCCCCGTTAATGTAGCGGGAGGCCCCTACGAGCAGTACTTC	CASSPVNVAGGPYEQYF
TRBD1	many	TRBJ1-5	TRBV12-3/TRBV12-4	TGTGCCAGCAGTTTGAGACAGGGAGAGCAGCCCCAGCATTTT	CASSLRQGEQPQHF
.	many	TRBJ2-2	TRBV15	TGTGCCACCAGCAGAGATGCTACCTGGCGAAGCGGGGAGCTGTTTTTT	CATSRDATWRSGELFF
TRBD2	many	TRBJ2-3	TRBV7-3	TGTGCCAGCAGCTTCCGACTAGCGGGAGATACAGATACGCAGTATTTT	CASSFRLAGDTDTQYF
TRBD1	.	TRBJ2-7	TRBV11-1	TGTGCCAGCAGCTTAGTCCCGCCGGACAGGGTAACCTACGAGCAGTACTTC	CASSLVPPDRVTYEQYF
TRBD2	.	TRBJ2-7	TRBV19	TGTGCCAGTAGCCCAACTAGCGGGGGGTCCTACGAGCAGTACTTC	CASSPTSGGSYEQYF